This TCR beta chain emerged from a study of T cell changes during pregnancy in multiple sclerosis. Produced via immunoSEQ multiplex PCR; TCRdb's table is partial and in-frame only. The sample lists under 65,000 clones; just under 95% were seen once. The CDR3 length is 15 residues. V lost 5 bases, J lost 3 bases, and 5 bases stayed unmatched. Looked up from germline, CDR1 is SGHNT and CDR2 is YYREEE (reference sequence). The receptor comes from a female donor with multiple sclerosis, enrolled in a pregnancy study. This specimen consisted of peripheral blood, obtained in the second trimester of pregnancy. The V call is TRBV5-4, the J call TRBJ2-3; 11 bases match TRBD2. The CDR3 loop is CASSLAGGGTDTQYF. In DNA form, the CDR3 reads TGTGCCAGCAGTTTAGCGGGAGGGGGGACAGATACGCAGTATTTT.